This record covers a single T cell receptor beta chain. Its antigen is as yet unknown. The data derive from a study of blood T cells in healthy people across ages. The CDR3 spans 14 residues. V lost 4 bases and J 2 bases, leaving 11 bases between the germline ends. Germline assignment: CDR1 MGHDK and CDR2 SYGVNS. The use of a sample-barcoded 5' primer and a J-beta primer mix characterized a second PCR of roughly 6 to 11 cycles. Each cDNA was tagged by a template-switch adaptor containing 12 random nucleotides. Each single sample gave us at least 2.5 million CDR3-containing paired-end reads. TCRdb itself ran the 5' RACE reads through MiXCR, one entry per CDR3 protein. Of 1 million to 1.2 million distinct CDR3 sequences in the sample, 35% to 40% are singletons; the top ten hold around 12%. Study-wide results and limits: Not knowing donor CMV status may have confounded expanded clonotype changes.

The sequence derives from a man in his late teens or twenties in good health. Sequenced material: blood. The chain employs TRBV25-1 and TRBJ1-2; D may be TRBD1 (6 bases). The CDR3 protein is CASSGLQGNYGYTF. CDR3 sequence (DNA): TGTGCCAGCAGTGGCTTACAGGGCAACTATGGCTACACCTTC.